The 3 T cell receptor beta chains below come from one sample, sequenced in a study of T cells in Graves' hyperthyroidism and ophthalmopathy. TCR beta CDR3 sequences were amplified from RNA transcripts. With the HTBI primer set, the TCR CDR3 went through a first round of RT-PCR. In TCRdb, the multiplex PCR reads were re-called with MiXCR into one record per CDR3 protein. The sample lists around 340,000 distinct CDR3 sequences, 20% to 25% occurring once. Sequencing was done on a sample of blood. The receptors come from a woman in her 50s with Graves' hyperthyroidism.

This clonotype was seen ten or more times. The chain recombines TRBV18 with TRBJ2-4; TRBD2 might be the D (5 bases). The V and J ends lost 2 bases and 3 bases respectively, with 11 bases between them. Germline V lookup: CDR1 KGHSH, CDR2 LQKENI. The CDR3 runs 15 residues. The CDR3 bases are TGTGCCAGCTCACCAGCGGCTAGCTACAAAAACATTCAGTACTTC. It translates to CASSPAASYKNIQYF. The whole variable domain, filled in from reference TRBV18 and TRBJ2-4, reads NAGVMQNPRHLVRRRGQEARLRCSPMKGHSHVYWYRQLPEEGLKFMVYLQKENIIDESGMPKERFSAEFPKEGPSILRIQQVVRGDSAAYFCASSPAASYKNIQYFGAGTRLSVL.

The chain has TRBV13 and TRBJ1-1; the D gene is possibly TRBD1 (5 bases). V lost 5 bases and J 14 bases, leaving 24 bases between the germline ends. CDR1 and CDR2 (germline): PRHDT, FYEKMQ (reference sequence). This CDR3 has 14 residues. This CDR3 is CASSTRRVLLKLFF. CDR3 in DNA: TGTGCCAGCAGCACCCGCAGGGTGTTGTTGAAGCTGTTCTTT.

The J gene is TRBJ2-5, the V gene TRBV9; 12 positions match TRBD2. There are 18 residues in the CDR3. Germline V gene data show CDR1 as SGDLS and CDR2 as YYNGEE. V shed 0 bases, J shed 2 bases, and the junction held 8 bases outside the gene matches. In nucleotides, the CDR3 is TGTGCCAGCAGCGTAGGACTAGCGGGAGCTCTCTCTCAAGAGACCCAGTACTTC. Its translation: CASSVGLAGALSQETQYF.